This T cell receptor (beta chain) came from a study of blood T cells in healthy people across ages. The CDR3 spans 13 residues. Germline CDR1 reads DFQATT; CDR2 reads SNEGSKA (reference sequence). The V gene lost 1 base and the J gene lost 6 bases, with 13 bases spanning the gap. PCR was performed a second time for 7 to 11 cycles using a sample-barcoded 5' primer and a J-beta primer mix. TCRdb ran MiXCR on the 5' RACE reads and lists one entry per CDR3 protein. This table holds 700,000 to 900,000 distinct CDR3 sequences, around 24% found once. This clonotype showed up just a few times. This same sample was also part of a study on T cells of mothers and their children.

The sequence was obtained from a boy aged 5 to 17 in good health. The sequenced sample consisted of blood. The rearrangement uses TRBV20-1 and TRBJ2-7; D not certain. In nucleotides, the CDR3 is TGCAGTGCTAGAGGGTGGAGCTCCGGCGAGCAGTACTTC. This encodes CSARGWSSGEQYF.